Below, one TCR beta chain is given with its context. Its antigen is not identified. These data belong to a study of OX40 agonist ivuxolimab in advanced cancers. Study-level information: As their treatment, patients were administered ivuxolimab, an agonistic anti-OX40 (CD134) antibody.

Patients had blood sampled at baseline and again on cycle 4 day 1 and cycle 7 day 1. The V gene end was trimmed by 5 bases and the J gene end by 3 bases; junction bases not matched to a gene: 7. Germline CDR1 SGHTA, CDR2 FQGNSA. The CDR3 covers 14 residues. General study findings and limits: With doses of 0.1-3.0 mg/kg, partial responders showed among the lowest clonal expansion. Some patients without response likewise showed low normalized clonal expansion.

The data were produced by immunoSEQ multiplex PCR, yet TCRdb's version contains in-frame clones alone and is incomplete. There are tens of thousands of clones in the sample; just under 80% occur only once, and 5% to 6% lies in the top ten. The sample here was CD4+ or CD8+ T cells sorted from blood, taken in a trial of the OX40 agonist ivuxolimab. The V gene is TRBV7-2, the J gene TRBJ2-7; 7 nucleotides agree with TRBD2. The TCR sequence derives from an adult with an advanced solid tumor such as melanoma, head and neck, liver or kidney cancer. In nucleotides, the CDR3 is TGTGCCAGCAGCCCCTCTAGCGGAGGCTACGAGCAGTACTTC. Translating gives CASSPSSGGYEQYF.